The sequence of this T cell receptor beta chain was determined in a study of Ad26.COV2.S vaccination and SARS-CoV-2 variants. Turning to this clone: No antigen is known for it.

The CDR3 loop spans 17 amino acids. The trim removed 4 bases at V and 6 bases at J, leaving 8 bases unmatched. Germline CDR1 and CDR2: SGHAT and FQNNGV. Points from the study as a whole: Total responses of T cells may have been underestimated by the analyses of TCR breadth and depth. Vaccinated individuals (as opposed to placebo recipients) had higher spike-specific TCR breadth.

Sequencing used immunoSEQ multiplex PCR; TCRdb keeps in-frame clones, though not all of them. The sample yields under 150,000 clones, roughly 88% seen once. The receptor comes from a human donor who had recovered from COVID-19. Here the sequenced sample was peripheral blood, taken after recovery from COVID-19. V is TRBV11-2 and J is TRBJ2-1; 14 nucleotides align to TRBD2. DNA of the CDR3: TGTGCCAGCAGCTCCCGACTAGCGGGGGGGCCACCCAATGAGCAGTTCTTC. Protein sequence: CASSSRLAGGPPNEQFF.